These 18 T cell receptor beta chains were all obtained from the same sample, sequenced in a study of CD8 T cells in Susac syndrome. An amount of RNA that ranged from roughly 0.5 to 1 ug was reverse transcribed with random hexamers. TCRdb recomputed calls from the immunoSEQ multiplex PCR reads with MiXCR, one row per CDR3 protein. The sample yields about 150,000 distinct CDR3 sequences, about 93% seen once. Sequenced input: CD4+ T cells from PBMCs. The receptors were gathered from a human donor with multiple sclerosis.

The rearrangement uses TRBV5-6 and TRBJ2-1; 8 bases fit TRBD2. Trimming cost V 5 bases and J 2 bases; bases outside gene matches: 6. The CDR3 loop spans 15 amino acids. Germline V gene sequence: CDR1 SGHDT, CDR2 YYEEEE. The CDR3, as DNA: TGTGCCAGCAGGGGAGCGGGACTAGCCTACAATGAGCAGTTCTTC. Translating gives CASRGAGLAYNEQFF.

This chain connects TRBV7-9 to TRBJ1-2; 7 bases align to TRBD1. The length of the CDR3 is 13 residues. Germline CDR1 and CDR2: SEHNR and FQNEAQ (reference sequence). J was trimmed by 8 bases and V by 3 bases; bases with no gene match: 6. The CDR3 coding sequence is TGTGCCAGCAGCTTCGAGGGGGCGAGGGGCTACACCTTC. The encoded protein is CASSFEGARGYTF. The variable domain in full, with the rest retrieved from reference TRBV7-9 and TRBJ1-2, is DTGVSQNPRHKITKRGQNVTFRCDPISEHNRLYWYRQTLGQGPEFLTYFQNEAQLEKSRLLSDRFSAERPKGSFSTLEIQRTEQGDSAMYLCASSFEGARGYTFGSGTRLTVV.

The chain couples TRBV20-1 to TRBJ1-2; a possible D gene is TRBD1 (6 bases). The CDR3 runs 13 residues. Trimming took off 5 bases at V and 8 bases at J, with 18 bases between the two ends. Germline V CDR1 and CDR2: DFQATT, SNEGSKA (reference sequence). This CDR3 reads CSAPRGVRNGYTF. For the CDR3, the DNA is TGCAGTGCTCCGAGGGGGGTGAGGAACGGCTACACCTTC.

V and J are TRBV5-4 and TRBJ2-1; D perhaps matches TRBD1 (5 bases). Germline lookup yields CDR1 SGHNT and CDR2 YYREEE (reference sequence). The CDR3 spans 14 residues. V was trimmed by 2 bases and J by 0 bases, leaving 6 bases between them. The CDR3 DNA sequence: TGTGCCAGCAGCTTAGGGGCCTCCTACAATGAGCAGTTCTTC. Its protein is CASSLGASYNEQFF. Looking up the rest from reference TRBV5-4 and TRBJ2-1 gives the full variable domain: ETGVTQSPTHLIKTRGQQVTLRCSSQSGHNTVSWYQQALGQGPQFIFQYYREEENGRGNFPPRFSGLQFPNYSSELNVNALELDDSALYLCASSLGASYNEQFFGPGTRLTVL.

J is TRBJ2-5 and V is TRBV20-1; D is perhaps TRBD1 or TRBD2 (5 bases each). The CDR3 sequence is 15 residues long. V lost 0 bases to trimming and J lost 7 bases, with 18 bases between them. The germline CDR1 and CDR2 sequences are DFQATT and SNEGSKA (reference sequence). This CDR3 reads CSARDLGTGEGTQYF. CDR3 coding DNA: TGCAGTGCTAGAGATCTCGGGACCGGAGAAGGGACCCAGTACTTC.

The rearrangement joins TRBV7-2 to TRBJ2-7; possible D gene TRBD1, 5 bases. Trimming took 3 bases from V and 2 from J, leaving 8 bases between them. This CDR3 region has 13 residues. Looked up from germline, CDR1 is SGHTA and CDR2 is FQGNSA. CDR3 sequence: CASSFVRAYEQYF. CDR3 coding DNA: TGTGCCAGCAGCTTCGTCAGGGCCTACGAGCAGTACTTC. Complete variable domain (other parts from reference TRBV7-2 and TRBJ2-7): GAGVSQSPSNKVTEKGKDVELRCDPISGHTALYWYRQSLGQGLEFLIYFQGNSAPDKSGLPSDRFSAERTGGSVSTLTIQRTQQEDSAVYLCASSFVRAYEQYFGPGTRLTVT.

In DNA, the CDR3 is TGTGCCAGCAACCCCGGGACTAGATACAATGAGCAGTTCTTC. Protein: CASNPGTRYNEQFF. The chain employs TRBV7-2 and TRBJ2-1; TRBD2 matches at 8 bases. Trimming removed 7 bases from V and 4 bases from J; junction bases left unmatched: 6. CDR3 length: 14 amino acids. Germline V gives CDR1 SGHTA, CDR2 FQGNSA.

The chain carries TRBV2 and TRBJ1-1; a possible D gene is TRBD1 (5 bases). The germline V gene has CDR1 SNHLY and CDR2 FYNNEI. This CDR3 is built from 14 residues. The ends were cut back, 3 bases at V and 5 bases at J, with 13 bases in the middle. The CDR3 region is CASSDREVRTEAFF. The CDR3 region has the DNA TGTGCCAGCAGTGACAGGGAGGTAAGGACTGAAGCTTTCTTT.

This rearrangement joins TRBV7-8 to TRBJ2-5; weak D call: TRBD1 (6 bases). The germline V gene has CDR1 SGHVS and CDR2 FQNEAQ. This CDR3 is built from 15 residues. V was shortened by 5 bases and J by 3 bases, with 16 bases between the two germline ends. CDR3 sequence (DNA): TGTGCCAGCAGCGAAATCGGGCAGGGGAAAGAGACCCAGTACTTC. It translates to CASSEIGQGKETQYF.

The rearrangement joins TRBV28 to TRBJ2-5; D may be TRBD1 (6 bases). V was pared by 4 bases and J by 1 base, with 10 bases between. In germline, CDR1 is MDHEN, CDR2 SYDVKM. This CDR3 is 14 amino acids long. The CDR3 DNA is TGTGCCAGCAGTTCGGGGACAATCCAAGAGACCCAGTACTTC. This translates into CASSSGTIQETQYF.

The J gene is TRBJ1-2, the V gene TRBV10-3; 8 bases map to TRBD1. The CDR3 is 16 amino acids. Germline-derived CDR1 and CDR2 are ENHRY and SYGVKD. The ends lost 4 bases at V and 8 bases at J; junction bases unmatched: 15. The CDR3 DNA is TGTGCCATCAGTGGAGGACAGGGTGCTGCCCCGGGGGGCTACACCTTC. It codes for CAISGGQGAAPGGYTF.

The rearrangement uses TRBV4-1 and TRBJ2-7; possible D gene TRBD2, 7 bases. Germline loops: CDR1 MGHRA, CDR2 YSYEKL. V was cut by 3 bases and J by 6 bases, with 18 bases left in between. There are 15 residues in the CDR3. In DNA form, the CDR3 reads TGCGCCAGCAGCCAGCTTCCGGGGGGCTCCGCCGAGCAGTACTTC. This encodes CASSQLPGGSAEQYF.

The chain recombines TRBV6-2 or TRBV6-3 with TRBJ2-4; D remains unclear. V was pared by 4 bases and J by 5 bases, with 12 bases between. This CDR3 has 14 amino acids. The germline CDR1 and CDR2 sequences are MNHEY and SVGEGT. The CDR3 reads CASSSTGSQNIQYF. CDR3 DNA: TGTGCCAGCAGTTCGACTGGATCCCAAAACATTCAGTACTTC.

J is TRBJ1-5 and V is TRBV19; D ambiguous. The length of the CDR3 is 15 residues. Trimming took off 7 bases at V and 2 bases at J, with 15 bases between the two ends. Germline CDR1 reads LNHDA; CDR2 reads SQIVND (reference sequence). This CDR3 reads CASTPGGFGNQPQHF. In DNA, the CDR3 is TGTGCCAGTACCCCGGGAGGGTTTGGCAATCAGCCCCAGCATTTT. Full variable domain (outside the CDR3, taken from reference TRBV19 and TRBJ1-5): DGGITQSPKYLFRKEGQNVTLSCEQNLNHDAMYWYRQDPGQGLRLIYYSQIVNDFQKGDIAEGYSVSREKKESFPLTVTSAQKNPTAFYLCASTPGGFGNQPQHFGDGTRLSIL.

The chain couples TRBV28 to TRBJ1-1; maybe TRBD1 (5 bases). V was pared by 7 bases and J by 4 bases, with 10 bases between. CDR3 length equals 12 residues. CDR1 and CDR2 (germline): MDHEN, SYDVKM. The CDR3 region has the DNA TGTGCCAGCAATTCAGGGTCCACTGAAGCTTTCTTT. It is translated as CASNSGSTEAFF.

The chain employs TRBV3-1 and TRBJ1-1, with 10 bases identical to TRBD1. Germline CDR1 is LGHDT and CDR2 is YNNKEL (reference sequence). CDR3 size: 14 residues. The V segment lost 5 bases and the J segment 6 bases; nucleotides outside the gene matches: 6. CDR3 region: CASSAWDRGAEAFF. The DNA of the CDR3 is TGTGCCAGCAGCGCTTGGGACAGGGGCGCTGAAGCTTTCTTT.

This chain connects TRBV9 to TRBJ2-2; D is unclear. The CDR3 totals 14 residues. Germline CDR1 and CDR2: SGDLS and YYNGEE. Trimming shortened V by 0 bases and J by 3 bases, and 6 bases separated the two germline ends. DNA of the CDR3: TGTGCCAGCAGCGTAGTCCTGGACACCGGGGAGCTGTTTTTT. It translates to CASSVVLDTGELFF.

This clonotype was observed once. The V and J genes are TRBV20-1 and TRBJ1-6; a possible D gene is TRBD1 (5 bases). Trimming shortened V by 3 bases and J by 6 bases, and 12 bases separated the two germline ends. CDR1 is DFQATT, CDR2 SNEGSKA, per germline (reference sequence). The CDR3 runs to 14 residues. CDR3 in amino acids: CSASPPGGNSPLHF. The CDR3 nucleotides read TGCAGTGCTAGTCCTCCCGGGGGTAATTCACCCCTCCACTTT.